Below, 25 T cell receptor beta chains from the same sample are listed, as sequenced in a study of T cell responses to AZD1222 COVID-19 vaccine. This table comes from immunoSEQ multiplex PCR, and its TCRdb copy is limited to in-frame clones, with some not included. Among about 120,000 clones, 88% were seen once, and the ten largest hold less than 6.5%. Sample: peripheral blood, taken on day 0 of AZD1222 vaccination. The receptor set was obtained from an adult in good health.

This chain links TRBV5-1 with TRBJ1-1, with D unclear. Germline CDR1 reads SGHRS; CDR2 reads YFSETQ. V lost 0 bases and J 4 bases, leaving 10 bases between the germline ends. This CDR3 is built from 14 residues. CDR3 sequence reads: CASSLGDGGTEAFF. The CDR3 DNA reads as TGCGCCAGCAGCTTGGGGGATGGCGGCACTGAAGCTTTCTTT.

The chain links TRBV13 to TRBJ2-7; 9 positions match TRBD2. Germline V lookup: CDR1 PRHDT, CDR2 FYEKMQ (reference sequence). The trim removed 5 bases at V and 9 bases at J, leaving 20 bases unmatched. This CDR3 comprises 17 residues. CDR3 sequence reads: CASSQPLGLALPSRQYF. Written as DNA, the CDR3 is TGTGCCAGCAGCCAGCCACTCGGACTAGCGCTCCCGAGTAGGCAGTACTTC.

CDR3 nucleotide sequence: TGTGCCAGCAGTTACTCTACACGTCGGGAAAAACTGTTTTTT. Protein: CASSYSTRREKLFF. The chain employs TRBV6-5 and TRBJ1-4; unclear D gene. CDR1 and CDR2 from the germline V gene are MNHEY and SVGAGI. V was cut by 0 bases and J by 8 bases, with 10 bases left in between. The CDR3 spans 14 residues.

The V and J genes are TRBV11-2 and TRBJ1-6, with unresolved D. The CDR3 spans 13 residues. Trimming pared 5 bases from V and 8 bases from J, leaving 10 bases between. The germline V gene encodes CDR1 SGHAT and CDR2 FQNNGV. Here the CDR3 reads CASSEALYSPLHF. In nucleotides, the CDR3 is TGTGCCAGCAGCGAAGCGCTGTATTCACCCCTCCACTTT.

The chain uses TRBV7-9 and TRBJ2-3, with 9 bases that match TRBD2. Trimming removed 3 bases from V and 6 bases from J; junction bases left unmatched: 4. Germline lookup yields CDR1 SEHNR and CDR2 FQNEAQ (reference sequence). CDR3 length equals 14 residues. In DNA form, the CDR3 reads TGTGCCAGCAGCTTGGGCGGGGGGGTCGATACGCAGTATTTT. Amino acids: CASSLGGGVDTQYF. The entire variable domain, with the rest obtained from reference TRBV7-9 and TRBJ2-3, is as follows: DTGVSQNPRHKITKRGQNVTFRCDPISEHNRLYWYRQTLGQGPEFLTYFQNEAQLEKSRLLSDRFSAERPKGSFSTLEIQRTEQGDSAMYLCASSLGGGVDTQYFGPGTRLTVL.

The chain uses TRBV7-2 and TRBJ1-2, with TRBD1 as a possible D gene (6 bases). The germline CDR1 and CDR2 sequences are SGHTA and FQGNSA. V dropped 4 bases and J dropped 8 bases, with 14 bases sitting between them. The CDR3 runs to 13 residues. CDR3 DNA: TGTGCCAGCAGCTCCCAGGGGTTGAGGGGCTACACCTTC. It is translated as CASSSQGLRGYTF.

The CDR3 sequence is CASSPGRNNQPQHF. The CDR3 DNA sequence: TGTGCCAGTAGTCCCGGGAGGAACAATCAGCCCCAGCATTTT. The chain couples TRBV19 to TRBJ1-5; no firm D call. The CDR3 runs to 14 residues. Trimming took off 5 bases at V and 3 bases at J, with 11 bases between the two ends. Per germline, CDR1 LNHDA and CDR2 SQIVND (reference sequence).

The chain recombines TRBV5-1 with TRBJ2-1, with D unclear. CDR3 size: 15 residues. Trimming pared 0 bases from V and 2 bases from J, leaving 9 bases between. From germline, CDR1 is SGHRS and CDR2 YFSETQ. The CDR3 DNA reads TGCGCCAGCAGCTTGGTGGCAGGCACCTACAATGAGCAGTTCTTC. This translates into CASSLVAGTYNEQFF.

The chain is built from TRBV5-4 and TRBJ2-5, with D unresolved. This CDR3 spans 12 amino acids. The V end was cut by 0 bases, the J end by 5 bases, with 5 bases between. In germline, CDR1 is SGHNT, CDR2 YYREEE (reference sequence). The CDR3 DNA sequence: TGTGCCAGCAGCTTGGGGGTTGAGACCCAGTACTTC. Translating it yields CASSLGVETQYF. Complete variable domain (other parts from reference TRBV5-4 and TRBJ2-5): ETGVTQSPTHLIKTRGQQVTLRCSSQSGHNTVSWYQQALGQGPQFIFQYYREEENGRGNFPPRFSGLQFPNYSSELNVNALELDDSALYLCASSLGVETQYFGPGTRLLVL.

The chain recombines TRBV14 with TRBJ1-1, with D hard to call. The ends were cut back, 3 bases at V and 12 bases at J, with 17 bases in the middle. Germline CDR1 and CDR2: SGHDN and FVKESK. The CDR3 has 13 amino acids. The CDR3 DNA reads TGTGCCAGCAGCCATGACATCACTGCGGTTCCTTTCTTT. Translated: CASSHDITAVPFF.

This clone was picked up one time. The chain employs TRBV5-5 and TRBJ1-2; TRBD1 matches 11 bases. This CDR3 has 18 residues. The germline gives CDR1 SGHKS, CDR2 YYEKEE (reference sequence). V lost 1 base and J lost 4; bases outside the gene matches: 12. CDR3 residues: CASSLTIWDRGKGYGYTF. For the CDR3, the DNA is TGTGCCAGCAGCTTGACCATTTGGGACAGGGGGAAGGGCTATGGCTACACCTTC.

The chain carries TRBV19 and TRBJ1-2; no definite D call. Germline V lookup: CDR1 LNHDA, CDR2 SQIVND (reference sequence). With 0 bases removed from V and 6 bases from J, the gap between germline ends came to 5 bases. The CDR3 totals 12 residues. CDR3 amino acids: CASSIEVNGYTF. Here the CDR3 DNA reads TGTGCCAGTAGTATAGAGGTGAATGGCTACACCTTC.

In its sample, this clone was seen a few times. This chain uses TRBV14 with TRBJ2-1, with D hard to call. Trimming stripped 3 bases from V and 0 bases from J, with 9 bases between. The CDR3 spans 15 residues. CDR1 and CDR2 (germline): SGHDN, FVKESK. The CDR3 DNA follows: TGTGCCAGCAGCCAGGGATATAGCTCCTACAATGAGCAGTTCTTC. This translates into CASSQGYSSYNEQFF.

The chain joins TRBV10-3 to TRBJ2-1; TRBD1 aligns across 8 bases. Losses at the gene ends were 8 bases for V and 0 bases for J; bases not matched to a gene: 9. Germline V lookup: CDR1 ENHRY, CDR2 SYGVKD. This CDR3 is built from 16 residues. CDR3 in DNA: TGTGCCATCGGTTCCGGACAGGGAAGCTCCTACAATGAGCAGTTCTTC. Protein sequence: CAIGSGQGSSYNEQFF.

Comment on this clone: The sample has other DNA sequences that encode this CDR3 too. The CDR3 DNA reads as TGCGCCAGCAGCTTGGGGGGGACAGACTACACTGAAGCTTTCTTT. Encoded protein: CASSLGGTDYTEAFF. V is TRBV5-1 and J is TRBJ1-1, with 7 bases matching TRBD1. The CDR3 extends over 15 amino acids. Per the germline V gene, CDR1 is SGHRS and CDR2 is YFSETQ. Trimming took 0 bases from V and 3 from J; bases not matched to a gene: 5.

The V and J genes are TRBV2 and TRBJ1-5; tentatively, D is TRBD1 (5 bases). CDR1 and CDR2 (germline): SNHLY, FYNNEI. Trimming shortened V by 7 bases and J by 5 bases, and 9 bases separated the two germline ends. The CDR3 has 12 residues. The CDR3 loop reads CASTRDDQPQHF. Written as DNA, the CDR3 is TGTGCCAGCACCCGGGACGATCAGCCCCAGCATTTT.

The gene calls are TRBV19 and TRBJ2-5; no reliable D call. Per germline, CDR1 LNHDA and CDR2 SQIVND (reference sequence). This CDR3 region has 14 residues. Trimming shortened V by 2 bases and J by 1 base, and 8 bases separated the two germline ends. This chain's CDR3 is CASSISSTQETQYF. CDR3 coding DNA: TGTGCCAGTAGTATAAGTTCCACCCAAGAGACCCAGTACTTC.

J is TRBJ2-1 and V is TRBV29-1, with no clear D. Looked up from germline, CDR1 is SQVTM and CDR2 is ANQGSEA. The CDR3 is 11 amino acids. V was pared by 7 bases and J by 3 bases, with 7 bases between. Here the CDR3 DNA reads TGCAGCGCTTGGGGCTACAATGAGCAGTTCTTC. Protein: CSAWGYNEQFF.

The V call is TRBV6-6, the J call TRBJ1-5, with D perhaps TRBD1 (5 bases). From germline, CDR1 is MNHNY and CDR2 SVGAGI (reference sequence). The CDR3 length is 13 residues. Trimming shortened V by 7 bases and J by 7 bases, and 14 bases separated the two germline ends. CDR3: CASTPLWGQPQHF. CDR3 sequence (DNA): TGTGCCAGCACCCCGTTGTGGGGGCAGCCCCAGCATTTT.

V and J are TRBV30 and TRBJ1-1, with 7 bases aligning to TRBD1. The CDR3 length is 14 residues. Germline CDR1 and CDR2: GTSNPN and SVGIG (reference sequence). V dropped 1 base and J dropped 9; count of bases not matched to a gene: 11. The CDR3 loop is CAWSAGDRVPQAFF. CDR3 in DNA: TGTGCCTGGAGTGCAGGGGACAGAGTCCCACAAGCTTTCTTT.

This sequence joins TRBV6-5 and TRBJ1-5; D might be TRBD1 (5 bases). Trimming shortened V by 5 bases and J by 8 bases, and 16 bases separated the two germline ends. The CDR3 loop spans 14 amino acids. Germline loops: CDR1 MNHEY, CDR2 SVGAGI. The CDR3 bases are TGTGCCAGCAGTAAGGGGCCCGGGAGTAAGCCCCAGCATTTT. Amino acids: CASSKGPGSKPQHF.

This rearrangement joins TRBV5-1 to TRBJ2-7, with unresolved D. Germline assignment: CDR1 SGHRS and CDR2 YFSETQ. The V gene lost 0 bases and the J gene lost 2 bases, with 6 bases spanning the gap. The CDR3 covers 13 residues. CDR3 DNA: TGCGCCAGCAGCTTGGCAGTAGCCTACGAGCAGTACTTC. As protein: CASSLAVAYEQYF.

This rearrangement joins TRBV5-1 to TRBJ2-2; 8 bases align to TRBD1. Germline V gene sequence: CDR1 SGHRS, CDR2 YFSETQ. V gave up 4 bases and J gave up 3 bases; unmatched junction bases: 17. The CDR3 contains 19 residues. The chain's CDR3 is CASSSTWTGSIGDTGELFF. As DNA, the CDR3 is TGCGCCAGCAGCAGTACTTGGACAGGGTCTATTGGTGACACCGGGGAGCTGTTTTTT.

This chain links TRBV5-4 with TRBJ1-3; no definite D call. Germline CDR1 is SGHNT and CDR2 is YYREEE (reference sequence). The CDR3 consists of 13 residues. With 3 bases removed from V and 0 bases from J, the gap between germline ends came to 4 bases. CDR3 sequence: CASSSNSGNTIYF. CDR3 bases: TGTGCCAGCAGCTCTAACTCTGGAAACACCATATATTTT.

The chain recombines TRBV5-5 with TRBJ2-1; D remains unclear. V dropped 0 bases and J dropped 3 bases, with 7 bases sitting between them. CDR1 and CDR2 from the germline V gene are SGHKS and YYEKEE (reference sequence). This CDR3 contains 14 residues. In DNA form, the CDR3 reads TGTGCCAGCAGCTTGGCTGGGGACTACAATGAGCAGTTCTTC. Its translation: CASSLAGDYNEQFF.